This is a list of T cell receptor beta chains from one sample in a study of blood T cell repertoires in COVID-19. Libraries were prepared by immunoSEQ multiplex PCR; TCRdb keeps only in-frame clonotypes and omits some of them. Of almost 400,000 clones in the sample, about 87% are singletons; the top ten hold about 2%. The sample comprised peripheral blood. The receptors come from a woman aged 55-69 years with COVID-19, enrolled during active disease. Each CDR3 is given with its conserved first and last residue. The D gene is left open where the match is weak. Part of the rows lack a size; the others show once, few, many or a class for expanded clones.

TRBJ2-1,TRBD1,-,17,TRBV4-1,CASSQGADRGTYNEQFF,TGCGCCAGCAGCCAAGGAGCGGACAGGGGCACCTACAATGAGCAGTTCTTC
TRBJ2-5,-,-,13,TRBV19,CASNRGPQETQYF,TGTGCCAGTAATAGGGGTCCCCAAGAGACCCAGTACTTC
TRBJ1-5,-,-,14,TRBV28,CASSRGGESQPQHF,TGTGCCAGCAGCCGAGGGGGGGAGAGTCAGCCCCAGCATTTT
TRBJ1-1,TRBD1,-,14,TRBV28,CASSFDRDSPEAFF,TGTGCCAGCAGTTTTGACAGGGATTCTCCTGAAGCTTTCTTT
TRBJ2-7,TRBD2,once,17,TRBV18,CASSEIPGLAVTGEQYF,TGTGCCAGCTCAGAGATACCGGGACTAGCGGTGACCGGAGAGCAGTACTTC
TRBJ1-2,-,-,13,TRBV4-1,CASSQVTVYGYTF,TGCGCCAGCAGCCAAGTCACAGTCTATGGCTACACCTTC
TRBJ2-1,TRBD2,-,12,TRBV7-2,CASSRWGGMQFF,TGTGCCAGCAGCCGGTGGGGGGGAATGCAGTTCTTC
TRBJ2-7,-,-,15,TRBV15,CATSRDRDTRYEQYF,TGTGCCACCAGCAGGGACCGGGACACCCGCTACGAGCAGTACTTC
TRBJ2-2,-,few,16,TRBV2,CASSLNGGLNTGELFF,TGTGCCAGCTCCCTCAACGGGGGTTTGAACACCGGGGAGCTGTTTTTT
TRBJ1-2,-,-,14,TRBV14,CASSQGGAGHGYTF,TGTGCCAGCAGCCAAGGAGGCGCAGGGCATGGCTACACCTTC
TRBJ1-3,-,-,14,TRBV3-1/TRBV3-2,CASSHHSSGNTIYF,TGTGCCAGCAGCCACCATAGCTCTGGAAACACCATATATTTT
TRBJ1-2,-,-,13,TRBV3-1/TRBV3-2,CASSQRGSDGYTF,TGTGCCAGCAGCCAGAGGGGGTCGGATGGCTACACCTTC
TRBJ1-5,TRBD1,-,16,TRBV28,CASRPGQGGLNQPQHF,TGTGCCAGCAGACCGGGACAGGGAGGCCTCAACCAGCCCCAGCATTTT
TRBJ1-1,-,-,13,TRBV29-1,CSVERGVNTEAFF,TGCAGCGTTGAACGAGGAGTGAACACTGAAGCTTTCTTT
TRBJ2-2,-,few,15,TRBV28,CASTHGGPNTGELFF,TGTGCCAGCACTCACGGGGGGCCGAACACCGGGGAGCTGTTTTTT
TRBJ2-7,TRBD1,-,15,TRBV5-4,CASSSGIDRGDEQYF,TGTGCCAGCAGCTCAGGGATTGACAGGGGGGACGAGCAGTACTTC
TRBJ2-5,TRBD1,-,15,TRBV5-4,CASTMPGQGLETQYF,TGTGCCAGCACCATGCCGGGACAGGGGTTGGAGACCCAGTACTTC
TRBJ2-1,-,-,11,TRBV28,CASITLNEQFF,TGTGCCAGCATAACTCTGAATGAGCAGTTCTTC
TRBJ1-6,-,-,15,TRBV10-2,CASSEGQGTNSPLHF,TGCGCCAGCAGTGAGGGGCAGGGGACTAATTCACCCCTCCACTTT
TRBJ2-7,-,-,13,TRBV11-2,CASSSRKPYEQYF,TGTGCCAGCAGCTCCAGGAAGCCCTACGAGCAGTACTTC
TRBJ2-7,-,-,12,TRBV29-1,CSVADRTYEQYF,TGCAGCGTTGCTGACAGAACCTACGAGCAGTACTTC
TRBJ1-6,TRBD1,-,14,TRBV5-1,CASSLATGGSPLHF,TGCGCCAGCAGCTTGGCAACAGGGGGCTCACCCCTCCACTTT
TRBJ1-1,-,few,15,TRBV5-4,CASSPVVRMNTEAFF,TGTGCCAGCAGCCCGGTAGTGAGAATGAACACTGAAGCTTTCTTT
TRBJ2-2,TRBD1,-,17,TRBV5-4,CASRDRGPNLNTGELFF,TGTGCCAGCCGGGACAGGGGGCCGAACCTTAACACCGGGGAGCTGTTTTTT
TRBJ2-3,-,-,15,TRBV2,CASSELGARSDTQYF,TGTGCCAGCAGTGAATTGGGGGCACGGTCGGATACGCAGTATTTT
TRBJ1-1,-,-,17,TRBV15,CATSREQIRFRGTEAFF,TGTGCCACCAGCAGAGAACAGATCAGGTTCCGGGGAACTGAAGCTTTCTTT
TRBJ2-1,-,-,18,TRBV7-6,CASSLTTGGRLPRNEQFF,TGTGCCAGCAGCTTAACAACAGGCGGCCGTCTTCCGCGCAATGAGCAGTTCTTC
TRBJ2-3,-,-,17,TRBV28,CASKIPGPNTGTDTQYF,TGTGCCAGCAAGATACCGGGACCCAATACAGGGACAGATACGCAGTATTTT
TRBJ2-3,TRBD2,once,14,TRBV10-3,CAISNGGAGDTQYF,TGTGCCATCAGTAACGGGGGGGCTGGAGATACGCAGTATTTT
TRBJ1-2,TRBD1,once,15,TRBV2,CASNKPYGTGAGYTF,TGTGCCAGCAACAAACCCTACGGGACAGGGGCAGGCTACACCTTC
TRBJ2-1,-,-,14,TRBV29-1,CSVEGTVENNEQFF,TGCAGCGTTGAAGGGACTGTAGAGAACAATGAGCAGTTCTTC
TRBJ1-1,-,-,14,TRBV5-6,CASSLAGMNTEAFF,TGTGCCAGCAGCTTGGCAGGGATGAACACTGAAGCTTTCTTT